A selection of T cell receptor beta chains follows, all from one sample in a study of cytomegalovirus exposure and HLA in healthy donors. Produced via immunoSEQ multiplex PCR; TCRdb's table is partial and in-frame only. The table records 150,000 to 200,000 clones, 70% to 90% of them present only once. Source material: PBMCs. These receptors all come from a man younger than 30 in good health and CMV-seropositive. The CDR3 runs from the conserved cysteine through the conserved F or W. The D gene is left open where the match is weak. Only part of the rows carry a size: once, few, many, or a class if the clone is expanded.

D | size | J | V | CDR3 | DNA
NA | NA | TRBJ2-2 | TRBV5-6 | CASSFGLTTGPGELFF | TGTGCCAGCAGCTTCGGATTGACGACAGGTCCTGGGGAGCTGTTTTTT
NA | NA | TRBJ1-5 | TRBV10-3 | CAISDSTTGTNQPQHF | TGTGCCATCAGTGACTCCACTACAGGGACCAATCAGCCCCAGCATTTT
TRBD2 | NA | TRBJ2-3 | TRBV7-2 | CASSLAQRGADTQYF | TGTGCCAGCAGCTTAGCCCAGCGGGGCGCAGATACGCAGTATTTT
TRBD2 | NA | TRBJ2-1 | TRBV5-5 | CASSLALAGGPPYNEQFF | TGTGCCAGCAGCTTGGCACTAGCGGGGGGGCCGCCCTACAATGAGCAGTTCTTC
NA | NA | TRBJ2-1 | TRBV7-2 | CASSPILGGQGYEQFF | TGTGCCAGCAGTCCAATTCTCGGGGGGCAGGGCTATGAGCAGTTCTTC
NA | NA | TRBJ1-3 | TRBV5-8 | CASSAGTGTLGNTIYF | TGTGCCAGCAGCGCCGGCACAGGCACCCTAGGAAACACCATATATTTT
NA | NA | TRBJ2-1 | TRBV7-2 | CASSSPGLPHNEQFF | TGTGCCAGCAGCTCGCCGGGACTCCCACACAATGAGCAGTTCTTC
TRBD2 | NA | TRBJ2-2 | TRBV13 | CASSLKAGDPTGELFF | TGTGCCAGCAGTTTAAAAGCGGGGGACCCCACCGGGGAGCTGTTTTTT
TRBD1 | NA | TRBJ1-1 | TRBV19 | CASSLQGVGAEAFF | TGTGCCAGTAGCCTACAGGGGGTCGGAGCTGAAGCTTTCTTT
NA | NA | TRBJ2-1 | TRBV7-3 | CASSLTGGRTYNEQFF | TGTGCCAGCAGCTTAACCGGGGGACGCACCTACAATGAGCAGTTCTTC
TRBD2 | few | TRBJ2-1 | TRBV5-1 | CASSPGTSGSYNEQFF | TGCGCCAGCAGCCCCGGGACTAGCGGATCCTACAATGAGCAGTTCTTC
NA | NA | TRBJ2-3 | TRBV11-2 | CASSIGEDTQYF | TGTGCCAGCAGCATAGGAGAAGATACGCAGTATTTT
TRBD1 | once | TRBJ1-1 | TRBV6-1 | CASSGRQGTNTEAFF | TGTGCCAGCAGTGGTAGACAGGGAACGAACACTGAAGCTTTCTTT
NA | NA | TRBJ1-4 | TRBV7-9 | CASSVLALNEKLFF | TGTGCCAGCAGCGTGCTAGCCCTTAATGAAAAACTGTTTTTT
NA | NA | TRBJ1-2 | TRBV5-1 | CASSLRGGGARGYGYTF | TGCGCCAGCAGCTTGAGGGGAGGGGGGGCGCGTGGATATGGCTACACCTTC
NA | once | TRBJ2-2 | TRBV10-2 | CASKGTPVDTGELFF | TGCGCCAGCAAAGGGACTCCCGTGGACACCGGGGAGCTGTTTTTT
TRBD1 | NA | TRBJ2-3 | TRBV6-6 | CASSVTGVADTQYF | TGTGCCAGCAGCGTGACAGGGGTCGCAGATACGCAGTATTTT
TRBD1 | NA | TRBJ2-3 | TRBV5-1 | CASSFRDRGRTDTQYF | TGCGCCAGCAGCTTCCGGGACAGGGGTAGGACAGATACGCAGTATTTT
NA | NA | TRBJ2-2 | TRBV28 | CASSQPRVNTGELFF | TGTGCCAGCAGTCAACCCCGGGTGAACACCGGGGAGCTGTTTTTT
NA | NA | TRBJ2-1 | TRBV5-1 | CASSSGGEQFF | TGCGCCAGCAGCTCCGGCGGTGAGCAGTTCTTC
NA | NA | TRBJ1-1 | TRBV11-2 | CASSLGPPNTEAFF | TGTGCCAGCAGCTTGGGGCCACCGAACACTGAAGCTTTCTTT
NA | NA | TRBJ2-3 | TRBV9 | CASDPRGSPTDTQYF | TGTGCCAGCGACCCCCGGGGTAGCCCTACAGATACGCAGTATTTT
TRBD1 | NA | TRBJ1-2 | TRBV7-9 | CASSSDRGRLYGYTF | TGTGCCAGCAGTTCCGACAGGGGGCGCCTCTATGGCTACACCTTC
NA | NA | TRBJ2-7 | TRBV7-2 | CASSYSSYEQYF | TGTGCCAGCAGCTATAGCTCCTACGAGCAGTACTTC
TRBD2 | NA | TRBJ2-1 | TRBV5-1 | CASSFLAGVGYNEQFF | TGCGCCAGCAGCTTCTTAGCGGGGGTTGGGTACAATGAGCAGTTCTTC
NA | NA | TRBJ1-6 | TRBV6-1 | CASSEGGPYNSPLHF | TGTGCCAGCAGTGAGGGGGGGCCCTATAATTCACCCCTCCACTTT
NA | NA | TRBJ1-4 | TRBV19 | CASSRLRGGSNEKLFF | TGTGCCAGTAGTCGGCTGAGGGGGGGAAGTAATGAAAAACTGTTTTTT
NA | NA | TRBJ2-1 | TRBV23-1 | CASSCRGFYNEQFF | TGCGCCAGCAGTTGCAGGGGTTTTTACAATGAGCAGTTCTTC
TRBD1 | NA | TRBJ2-7 | TRBV10-3 | CAILGQGYEQYF | TGTGCCATCCTGGGACAGGGCTACGAGCAGTACTTC
NA | NA | TRBJ1-1 | TRBV7-9 | CASSLSGVNTEAFF | TGTGCCAGCAGCTTATCAGGGGTGAACACTGAAGCTTTCTTT
TRBD1 | NA | TRBJ2-3 | TRBV5-6 | CASNHPGGTDTQYF | TGTGCCAGCAACCATCCAGGGGGTACAGATACGCAGTATTTT
NA | NA | TRBJ2-3 | TRBV14 | CASSQDDKLSTDTQYF | TGTGCCAGCAGCCAAGACGACAAGCTTAGCACAGATACGCAGTATTTT
NA | once | TRBJ2-7 | TRBV1 | CTSSQDWRYEQYF | TGCACCAGCAGCCAAGATTGGCGGTACGAGCAGTACTTC
NA | NA | TRBJ1-3 | TRBV4-1 | CASSQLYGNTIYF | TGCGCCAGCAGCCAACTATACGGAAACACCATATATTTT
NA | NA | TRBJ2-7 | TRBV7-6 | CASSLGSYEQYF | TGTGCCAGCAGCTTAGGTTCCTACGAGCAGTACTTC
NA | NA | TRBJ2-3 | TRBV25-1 | CATTRSTQYF | TGTGCCACAACTCGGAGTACGCAGTATTTT
TRBD1 | NA | TRBJ2-5 | TRBV7-2 | CASSLVFWDRQETQYF | TGTGCCAGCAGCTTAGTGTTTTGGGACAGGCAAGAGACCCAGTACTTC
NA | NA | TRBJ1-1 | TRBV19 | CASSIWALRTEAFF | TGTGCCAGTAGTATTTGGGCTCTCCGAACTGAAGCTTTCTTT
TRBD1 | NA | TRBJ1-2 | TRBV6-1 | CASSEFPGGTHGYTF | TGTGCCAGCAGTGAATTTCCAGGGGGTACTCATGGCTACACCTTC
TRBD1 | NA | TRBJ2-7 | TRBV5-6 | CASSLREGADEQYF | TGTGCCAGCAGCTTGAGAGAGGGGGCTGACGAGCAGTACTTC
TRBD1 | NA | TRBJ2-7 | TRBV19 | CASSNLRDRVHEQYF | TGTGCCAGTAGTAACCTCCGGGACAGGGTCCACGAGCAGTACTTC
NA | NA | TRBJ2-1 | TRBV19 | CASRPRGNINEQFF | TGTGCCAGTAGACCCCGGGGGAACATCAATGAGCAGTTCTTC
TRBD2 | NA | TRBJ2-2 | TRBV15 | CATSREQGLAGPNGELFF | TGTGCCACCAGCAGAGAACAGGGACTAGCGGGGCCCAACGGGGAGCTGTTTTTT